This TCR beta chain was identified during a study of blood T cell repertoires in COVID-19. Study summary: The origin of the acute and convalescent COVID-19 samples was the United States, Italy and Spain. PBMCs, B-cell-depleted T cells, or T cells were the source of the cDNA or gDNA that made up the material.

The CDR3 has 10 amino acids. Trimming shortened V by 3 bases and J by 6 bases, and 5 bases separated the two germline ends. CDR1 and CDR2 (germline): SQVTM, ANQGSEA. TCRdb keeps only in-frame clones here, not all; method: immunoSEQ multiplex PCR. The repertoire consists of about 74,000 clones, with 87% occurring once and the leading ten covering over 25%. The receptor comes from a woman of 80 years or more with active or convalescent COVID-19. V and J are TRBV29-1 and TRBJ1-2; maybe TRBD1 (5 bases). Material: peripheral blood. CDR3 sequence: CSVDRDGYTF. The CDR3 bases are TGCAGCGTTGACAGGGATGGCTACACCTTC.